These 5 T cell receptor beta chains came from one sample sequenced in a study of T cell changes during pregnancy in multiple sclerosis. TCRdb's table, derived via immunoSEQ multiplex PCR, lists solely in-frame clones and lacks some. This table has over 60,000 clones, nearly 90% appearing once. The material sequenced was peripheral blood, taken in the first trimester of pregnancy. These receptors all stem from a female donor with multiple sclerosis, enrolled in a pregnancy study.

This clone has only a few counts. The chain combines TRBV6-6 with TRBJ2-1; D remains ambiguous. CDR1 is MNHNY and CDR2 is SVGAGI in the germline V gene (reference sequence). V was clipped by 2 bases and J by 4 bases, with 3 bases between them. The CDR3 has 12 amino acids. The CDR3 bases are TGTGCCAGCAGTTACCCGTACAATGAGCAGTTCTTC. It translates to CASSYPYNEQFF.

This sequence joins TRBV30 and TRBJ2-4, with 9 bases that match TRBD1. This CDR3 has 15 amino acids. Germline V lookup: CDR1 GTSNPN, CDR2 SVGIG (reference sequence). The junction had 8 bases not matched to a gene; V was cut back by 2 bases and J by 6 bases. The CDR3 bases are TGTGCCTGGAGTAGAAGGGACAGGGTGGGAAACATTCAGTACTTC. As protein: CAWSRRDRVGNIQYF.

The chain is built from TRBV30 and TRBJ2-5, with D possibly TRBD2 on 6 matching bases. Germline V gives CDR1 GTSNPN, CDR2 SVGIG (reference sequence). The V gene lost 8 bases and the J gene lost 1 base, with 20 bases spanning the gap. This CDR3 has 15 amino acids. CDR3 DNA sequence: TGTGCCCGGAAGCCCCCCTGGGACTTCCAAGAGACCCAGTACTTC. It yields the protein CARKPPWDFQETQYF.

V is TRBV27 and J is TRBJ1-6; tentatively, D is TRBD1 (6 bases). CDR3 length equals 13 residues. The V end was cut by 5 bases, the J end by 9 bases, with 11 bases between. The germline V gene encodes CDR1 MNHEY and CDR2 SMNVEV (reference sequence). This CDR3 reads CASSPGAGSPLHF. As DNA, the CDR3 is TGTGCCAGCAGTCCAGGGGCAGGTTCACCCCTCCACTTT.

The chain couples TRBV19 to TRBJ2-1; D gene ambiguous. CDR1 and CDR2 from the germline V gene are LNHDA and SQIVND (reference sequence). The CDR3 is 14 residues long. V dropped 5 bases and J dropped 0 bases, with 8 bases sitting between them. Written as DNA, the CDR3 is TGTGCCAGTAGTTCAGGAAACTCCTACAATGAGCAGTTCTTC. Its translation: CASSSGNSYNEQFF.